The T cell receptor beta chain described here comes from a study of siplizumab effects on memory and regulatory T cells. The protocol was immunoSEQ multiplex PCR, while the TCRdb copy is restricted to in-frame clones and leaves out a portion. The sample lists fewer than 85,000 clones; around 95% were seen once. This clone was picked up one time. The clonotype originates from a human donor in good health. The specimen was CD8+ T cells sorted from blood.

The CDR3 sequence: CASSSRGTSAGQTQYF. The CDR3 DNA reads TGTGCCAGCAGCTCCAGGGGGACTTCGGCGGGGCAGACCCAGTACTTC. V gene TRBV7-8 combines with J gene TRBJ2-5, with D perhaps matching TRBD1 (7 bases). CDR1 and CDR2 (germline): SGHVS, FQNEAQ. The CDR3 has 16 amino acids. The V gene lost 4 bases and the J gene lost 6 bases, with 21 bases spanning the gap. The complete variable domain, with remaining parts taken from reference TRBV7-8 and TRBJ2-5, reads GAGVSQSPRYKVAKRGQDVALRCDPISGHVSLFWYQQALGQGPEFLTYFQNEAQLDKSGLPSDRFFAERPEGSVSTLKIQRTQQEDSAVYLCASSSRGTSAGQTQYFGPGTRLLVL.